This T cell receptor beta chain was profiled in a study of shared T cell receptors in the human thymus. Using immunoSEQ multiplex PCR, the repertoire was profiled, and TCRdb retains in-frame clones only, with some absent. The table includes some 700,000 clones, roughly 90% detected once. V lost 5 bases, J lost 5 bases, and 4 bases stayed unmatched. The CDR3 spans 15 residues. Germline V lookup: CDR1 SNHLY, CDR2 FYNNEI. This same sample was also part of a study on human thymus T cells. As reported in that work: In corrective heart surgery, resections were taken, and these provided the thymus tissue.

The TCR was taken from a boy under three years old with a congenital heart defect. V usage is TRBV2 and J usage is TRBJ1-4; the match to TRBD1 covers 11 bases. Sequencing was performed on thymocytes. The CDR3 sequence: CASSSGQGGNEKLFF. CDR3 DNA: TGTGCCAGCAGTTCGGGACAGGGGGGAAATGAAAAACTGTTTTTT. Using reference TRBV2 and TRBJ1-4 for the parts outside the CDR3, the full variable domain is EPEVTQTPSHQVTQMGQEVILRCVPISNHLYFYWYRQILGQKVEFLVSFYNNEISEKSEIFDDQFSVERPDGSNFTLKIRSTKLEDSAMYFCASSSGQGGNEKLFFGSGTQLSVL.